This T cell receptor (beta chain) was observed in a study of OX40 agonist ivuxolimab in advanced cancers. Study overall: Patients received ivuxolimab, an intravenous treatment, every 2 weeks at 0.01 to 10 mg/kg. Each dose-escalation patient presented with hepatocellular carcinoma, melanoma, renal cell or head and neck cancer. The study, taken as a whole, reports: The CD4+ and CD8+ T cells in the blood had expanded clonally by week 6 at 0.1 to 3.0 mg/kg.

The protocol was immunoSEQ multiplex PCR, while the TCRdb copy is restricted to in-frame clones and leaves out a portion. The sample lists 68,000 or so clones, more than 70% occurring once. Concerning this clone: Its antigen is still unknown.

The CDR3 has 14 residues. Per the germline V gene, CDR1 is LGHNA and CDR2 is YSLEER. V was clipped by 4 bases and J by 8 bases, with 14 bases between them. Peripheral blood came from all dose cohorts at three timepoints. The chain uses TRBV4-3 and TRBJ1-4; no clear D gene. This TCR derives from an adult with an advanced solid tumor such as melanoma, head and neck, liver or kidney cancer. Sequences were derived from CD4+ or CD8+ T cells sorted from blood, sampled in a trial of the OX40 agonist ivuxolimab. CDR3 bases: TGCGCCAGCAGCCCACAAAGACGAGGCGAAAAACTGTTTTTT. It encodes CASSPQRRGEKLFF.